The T cell receptor (beta chain) under discussion was sequenced for a study of T-cell reconstitution after alpha-beta-depleted transplantation in children. Notes on the study in general: From surviving recipient T cells and thymic progenitors came the high day-60 TCRbeta diversity observed in some patients. T cells produced anew were the main source of T-cell counts and diversity one year after transplant. Several hundred rapidly expanded clones from non-depleted graft cells reportedly supplied alpha-beta T cells about two months post-transplant.

Unique molecular identifiers were incorporated during preparation of the TCRbeta library. TCRdb re-called the PCR reads through MiXCR, storing one row per CDR3 protein. The data contain around 700,000 distinct CDR3 sequences, 13% of them singletons. The CDR3 sequence is 14 residues long. Per germline, CDR1 GTSNPN and CDR2 SVGIG (reference sequence). The germline V and J ends were trimmed by 5 bases and 4 bases, with 14 bases remaining between them. Turning to this clonotype: Its antigen is still unknown. This may be a read error: a much more frequent sequence differs by one nucleotide.

The chain carries TRBV30 and TRBJ2-2; D might be TRBD2 (6 bases). This receptor was obtained from a girl aged 2-9 years with congenital amegakaryocytic thrombocytopenia, due to receive a stem cell transplant. The sequenced sample was PBMCs, obtained before TCRalphabeta/CD19-depleted stem cell transplant. Here the CDR3 DNA reads TGTGCCTGGTCCCGGGGGACCTCCACCGGGGAGCTGTTTTTT. This translates into CAWSRGTSTGELFF.